The T cell receptor (beta chain) under discussion was sequenced for a study of cytomegalovirus exposure and HLA in healthy donors. A word on this clone: Its antigen remains unidentified.

The PCR used 60 Vbeta and 13 Jbeta primers. Only in-frame clones appear in the TCRdb table, and some are missing; sequencing was by immunoSEQ multiplex PCR. The profile covers about 30,000 clones, with 85% to 90% appearing a single time and 2.7% taken by the ten largest. V lost 3 bases to trimming and J lost 10 bases; unmatched junction nucleotides: 4. The germline CDR1 and CDR2 sequences are MGHRA and YSYEKL. The CDR3 runs to 13 residues. General observations from the study: In vitro data verified a few CMV-associated chains as specific for CMV antigens. Indistinguishable V segments, including TRBV6-2 and TRBV6-3, were excluded.

The V call is TRBV4-1, the J call TRBJ2-1, with TRBD1 identical over 9 bases. The sequenced sample consisted of PBMCs. This receptor was obtained from a boy aged 10-17 years in good health and CMV-seronegative. The CDR3 reads CASSQKQGAEQFF. The CDR3, as DNA: TGCGCCAGCAGCCAGAAACAGGGGGCCGAGCAGTTCTTC.